This TCR beta chain was sequenced in a study of T cells in Graves' hyperthyroidism and ophthalmopathy. Study details: Peripheral blood samples were taken at initial diagnosis, prior to any treatment.

The V end was cut by 5 bases, the J end by 4 bases, with 14 bases between. The CDR3 has 15 residues. RNA transcripts gave rise to amplified TCR beta CDR3 regions. Carried out on the TCR CDR3, a first-round RT-PCR used the HTBI primer set. TCRdb called the multiplex PCR reads again in MiXCR, with one record for every CDR3 protein. The sample gives approximately 630,000 distinct CDR3 sequences, 15% to 20% of which show up once; 3.5% to 4% is in the top ten. This clonotype has at least ten counts. The chain combines TRBV12-3 or TRBV12-4 with TRBJ2-2; a possible D gene is TRBD2 (5 bases). The sequence came from a woman younger than 45 with Graves' hyperthyroidism. The sequencing input was blood. The CDR3 coding sequence is TGTGCCAGCAGTCAACTCGGTGCGGGCACCGGGGAGCTGTTTTTT. Translation: CASSQLGAGTGELFF.